Listed here are 25 T cell receptor beta chains from one sample, sequenced in a study of T cell clones after liver transplantation. Measured with immunoSEQ multiplex PCR; TCRdb has only the in-frame clones, and not every one. Seen here are 70,000 or so clones, under 95% observed once, and the top ten hold roughly 2.6%. The sample was CD4+ T cells from blood, taken before liver transplant. These receptors originate from a human donor who received a liver transplant.

The chain carries TRBV10-2 and TRBJ1-4; D is possibly TRBD1 (6 bases). Trimming pared 3 bases from V and 8 bases from J, leaving 13 bases between. The germline gives CDR1 WSHSY, CDR2 SAAADI. The CDR3 spans 14 residues. The CDR3 loop is CASSESGTREKLFF. The DNA for the CDR3 is TGCGCCAGCAGTGAAAGCGGGACACGGGAAAAACTGTTTTTT.

The rearrangement joins TRBV25-1 to TRBJ2-7, with 8 bases fitting TRBD2. The CDR3 is made up of 14 amino acids. J lost 6 bases, V lost 3 bases, and 7 bases had no gene match. Germline loops: CDR1 MGHDK, CDR2 SYGVNS. The CDR3 coding sequence is TGTGCCAGCAGTGATCAGCGACTAGCGAGCGAGCAGTACTTC. Protein: CASSDQRLASEQYF.

This rearrangement joins TRBV7-9 to TRBJ2-5; TRBD1 is a possible D gene (6 bases). There are 13 residues in the CDR3. Deletions cut 5 bases from V and 5 bases from J, with 12 bases between. Germline V gives CDR1 SEHNR, CDR2 FQNEAQ (reference sequence). CDR3 residues: CASSQTGGETQYF. The CDR3 nucleotides read TGTGCCAGCAGCCAGACAGGCGGGGAGACCCAGTACTTC.

The chain combines TRBV18 with TRBJ2-1, with D maybe TRBD2 (6 bases). Germline V lookup: CDR1 KGHSH, CDR2 LQKENI. The CDR3 contains 12 residues. The ends were cut back, 7 bases at V and 9 bases at J, with 13 bases in the middle. CDR3 loop: CASFRGGGEQFF. The CDR3 nucleotides are TGTGCCAGCTTCCGGGGAGGTGGTGAGCAGTTCTTC. Together with reference TRBV18 and TRBJ2-1, the CDR3 gives the full variable domain: NAGVMQNPRHLVRRRGQEARLRCSPMKGHSHVYWYRQLPEEGLKFMVYLQKENIIDESGMPKERFSAEFPKEGPSILRIQQVVRGDSAAYFCASFRGGGEQFFGPGTRLTVL.

This clone was seen just once. The chain uses TRBV10-1 and TRBJ1-1, with D tentatively TRBD1 (5 bases). Germline V gene sequence: CDR1 WNHNN, CDR2 SYGVQD (reference sequence). The CDR3 has 14 amino acids. V lost 4 bases and J lost 4, with 13 bases in between. The CDR3 region is CASSATRAATEAFF. The DNA for the CDR3 is TGCGCCAGCAGTGCTACCAGGGCTGCCACTGAAGCTTTCTTT.

This clone was seen only a few times. V and J are TRBV29-1 and TRBJ1-1, with a weak D call TRBD1 (5 bases). V gave up 7 bases and J gave up 1 base, with 16 bases separating them. The CDR3 loop spans 14 amino acids. From germline, CDR1 is SQVTM and CDR2 ANQGSEA. CDR3 in amino acids: CSAGGGLENTEAFF. CDR3 DNA: TGCAGCGCTGGGGGAGGGCTGGAGAACACTGAAGCTTTCTTT.

The gene calls are TRBV5-1 and TRBJ1-5; no clear D gene. CDR3 length equals 13 residues. V lost 0 bases and J 4 bases, leaving 5 bases between the germline ends. CDR1 SGHRS and CDR2 YFSETQ come from the germline V gene. In DNA form, the CDR3 reads TGCGCCAGCAGCTTGGAACAAAATCAGCCCCAGCATTTT. Translation gives CASSLEQNQPQHF.

This clone was seen a single time. V and J are TRBV5-5 and TRBJ2-1, with 10 nucleotides matching TRBD2. After removal of 4 bases from V and 1 base from J, the junction contained 2 bases not matched to a gene. The CDR3 is made up of 15 amino acids. The germline gives CDR1 SGHKS, CDR2 YYEKEE (reference sequence). CDR3: CASSLTSGSYNEQFF. The CDR3 DNA is TGTGCCAGCAGCCTGACTAGCGGGTCCTACAATGAGCAGTTCTTC.

The chain links TRBV11-3 to TRBJ2-2; D is possibly TRBD2 (6 bases). The CDR3 contains 15 residues. V lost 1 base, J lost 4 bases, and 10 bases lay in between. CDR1 and CDR2 from the germline V gene are SGHNT and YENEEA. DNA for the CDR3: TGTGCCAGCAGCTTAGGTAGCGGCGGCACCGGGGAGCTGTTTTTT. It codes for CASSLGSGGTGELFF.

V gene TRBV5-1 combines with J gene TRBJ1-5, with 10 bases that match TRBD1. This CDR3 comprises 17 residues. Germline CDR1 reads SGHRS; CDR2 reads YFSETQ. J lost 2 bases, V lost 4 bases, and 9 bases had no gene match. The CDR3 protein is CASSPGQGDEGNQPQHF. Here the CDR3 DNA reads TGCGCCAGCAGCCCTGGACAGGGGGACGAAGGCAATCAGCCCCAGCATTTT.

This clone has a handful of counts. The V call is TRBV30, the J call TRBJ1-4; D gene unclear. Trimming removed 6 bases from V and 0 bases from J, with 11 bases in between. Germline V gene lookup returns CDR1 GTSNPN and CDR2 SVGIG (reference sequence). The CDR3 totals 14 residues. The CDR3, as DNA: TGTGCCTGTCCTCATGGAACAACTAATGAAAAACTGTTTTTT. Translated: CACPHGTTNEKLFF.

The chain employs TRBV2 and TRBJ1-1; D remains unclear. The CDR3 length is 13 residues. V lost 7 bases and J 0 bases, leaving 9 bases between the germline ends. Germline V gives CDR1 SNHLY, CDR2 FYNNEI. CDR3 sequence reads: CASTLDLNTEAFF. Written as DNA, the CDR3 is TGTGCCAGCACCCTGGACTTGAACACTGAAGCTTTCTTT.

The chain recombines TRBV7-3 with TRBJ2-5, with D perhaps being TRBD1 or TRBD2 (5 bases each). From germline, CDR1 is SGHTA and CDR2 FQGTGA. V was cut by 11 bases and J by 4 bases, with 14 bases left in between. The length of the CDR3 is 12 residues. Here the CDR3 reads CASGDPGETQYF. CDR3 in DNA: TGTGCCTCCGGGGACCCGGGAGAGACCCAGTACTTC.

V is TRBV5-4 and J is TRBJ1-5, with 10 bases matching TRBD1. V trimming: 3 bases; J trimming: 4 bases; junction bases outside the gene matches: 7. This CDR3 has 16 amino acids. CDR1 is SGHNT, CDR2 YYREEE, per germline (reference sequence). The CDR3 loop is CASSSGTGVGNQPQHF. Written as DNA, the CDR3 is TGTGCCAGCAGCTCGGGGACAGGGGTTGGGAATCAGCCCCAGCATTTT.

The rearrangement joins TRBV7-9 to TRBJ1-1, with TRBD1 as a possible D gene (6 bases). The germline gives CDR1 SEHNR, CDR2 FQNEAQ (reference sequence). V was trimmed by 5 bases and J by 1 base, leaving 8 bases between them. This CDR3 comprises 13 residues. The CDR3 sequence is CASSRTENTEAFF. The CDR3, as DNA: TGTGCCAGCAGCCGGACAGAGAACACTGAAGCTTTCTTT.

This clone appeared once. The chain links TRBV6-5 to TRBJ2-5, with a possible D match to TRBD1 (5 bases). Germline CDR1 reads MNHEY; CDR2 reads SVGAGI. CDR3 length: 13 residues. V shed 6 bases and J shed 2 bases, with 10 bases lying between them. The DNA of the CDR3 is TGTGCCAGCAGGGGGCGCCGGCAAGAGACCCAGTACTTC. The encoded protein is CASRGRRQETQYF.

This clone was seen only once. This chain links TRBV5-8 with TRBJ2-7; tentatively, D is TRBD2 (5 bases). This CDR3 comprises 14 residues. Trimming shortened V by 0 bases and J by 0 bases, and 7 bases separated the two germline ends. In germline, CDR1 is SGHTS, CDR2 YDEGEE. The DNA for the CDR3 is TGTGCCAGCAGCTTGGGCCGGGGCTCCTACGAGCAGTACTTC. This codes for CASSLGRGSYEQYF.

The V call is TRBV6-1, the J call TRBJ2-5, with D possibly being TRBD1 (5 bases). Germline lookup yields CDR1 MNHNS and CDR2 SASEGT. Trimming left V 6 bases short and J 5 bases short, with 13 bases between. The CDR3 has 13 residues. CDR3 in amino acids: CASRFQGSETQYF. The CDR3 DNA sequence: TGTGCCAGCAGGTTTCAGGGTTCGGAGACCCAGTACTTC.

The chain couples TRBV27 to TRBJ1-2; maybe TRBD1 (5 bases). V shed 5 bases and J shed 4 bases, with 17 bases lying between them. CDR3 length equals 15 residues. Germline V gene sequence: CDR1 MNHEY, CDR2 SMNVEV (reference sequence). CDR3 region: CASSPTWTTSYGYTF. CDR3 nucleotide sequence: TGTGCCAGCAGTCCCACCTGGACAACAAGCTATGGCTACACCTTC.

The chain couples TRBV19 to TRBJ1-2, with D uncertain. Germline V gene sequence: CDR1 LNHDA, CDR2 SQIVND (reference sequence). The CDR3 covers 15 residues. The V end lost 3 bases, the J end lost 8 bases, and 19 bases lay between the germline ends. The CDR3 here is CASSITGPSYGGYTF. The CDR3 DNA reads as TGTGCCAGTAGTATCACCGGGCCGTCTTATGGAGGCTACACCTTC.

The chain recombines TRBV27 with TRBJ2-7; 11 bases are a match to TRBD1. Germline V gene lookup returns CDR1 MNHEY and CDR2 SMNVEV (reference sequence). This CDR3 has 13 amino acids. V lost 5 bases to trimming and J lost 6 bases; unmatched junction nucleotides: 3. This CDR3 reads CASSRGQGAEQYF. The CDR3 DNA reads as TGTGCCAGCAGTCGTGGACAGGGGGCCGAGCAGTACTTC.

The chain recombines TRBV27 with TRBJ2-5, with TRBD1 matching 11 bases. Germline lookup yields CDR1 MNHEY and CDR2 SMNVEV (reference sequence). Trimming removed 6 bases from V and 11 bases from J; junction bases left unmatched: 11. The CDR3 sequence is 14 residues long. The chain's CDR3 is CASRKGTGGGEQYF. The CDR3 coding sequence is TGTGCCAGCAGGAAGGGGACAGGGGGTGGGGAGCAGTACTTC.

This sequence joins TRBV7-6 and TRBJ2-2, with 8 bases identical to TRBD2. The germline gives CDR1 SGHVS, CDR2 FNYEAQ. The junction had 12 bases not matched to a gene; V was cut back by 5 bases and J by 4 bases. The CDR3 has 17 residues. In DNA, the CDR3 is TGTGCCAGCAGCGCCCTGGGAGCGGGAGACAGCACCGGGGAGCTGTTTTTT. Protein: CASSALGAGDSTGELFF.

The gene calls are TRBV9 and TRBJ2-6; D is unclear. The germline CDR1 and CDR2 sequences are SGDLS and YYNGEE. The CDR3 runs 16 residues. Deletions cut 0 bases from V and 0 bases from J, with 7 bases between. The CDR3 nucleotides are TGTGCCAGCAGCGTAGCCCCGGGCTCTGGGGCCAACGTCCTGACTTTC. It yields the protein CASSVAPGSGANVLTF.

This chain uses TRBV28 with TRBJ1-3; maybe TRBD1 (6 bases). The germline V gene encodes CDR1 MDHEN and CDR2 SYDVKM. Trimming took 8 bases from V and 2 from J, leaving 13 bases between them. This CDR3 is built from 14 residues. The CDR3 loop reads CASHRDFTGNTIYF. In nucleotides, the CDR3 is TGTGCCAGCCACAGGGACTTTACTGGAAACACCATATATTTT.